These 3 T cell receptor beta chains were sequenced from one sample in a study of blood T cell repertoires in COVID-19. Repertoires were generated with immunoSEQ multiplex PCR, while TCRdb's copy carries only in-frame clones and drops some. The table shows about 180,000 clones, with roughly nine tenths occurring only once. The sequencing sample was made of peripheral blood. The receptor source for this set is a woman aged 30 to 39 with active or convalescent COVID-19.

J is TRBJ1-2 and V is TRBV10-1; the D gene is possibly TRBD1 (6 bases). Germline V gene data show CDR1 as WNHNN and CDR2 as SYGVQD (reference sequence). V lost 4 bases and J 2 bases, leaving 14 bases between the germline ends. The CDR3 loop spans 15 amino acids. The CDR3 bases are TGCGCCAGCAGTGGCATGCAGGGGACGAACTATGGCTACACCTTC. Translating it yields CASSGMQGTNYGYTF.

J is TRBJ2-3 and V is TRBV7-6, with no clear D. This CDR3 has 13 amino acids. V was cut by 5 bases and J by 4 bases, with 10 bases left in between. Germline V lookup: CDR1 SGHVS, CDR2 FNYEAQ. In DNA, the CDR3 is TGTGCCAGCAGCCCACAAACCCCAGATACGCAGTATTTT. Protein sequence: CASSPQTPDTQYF.

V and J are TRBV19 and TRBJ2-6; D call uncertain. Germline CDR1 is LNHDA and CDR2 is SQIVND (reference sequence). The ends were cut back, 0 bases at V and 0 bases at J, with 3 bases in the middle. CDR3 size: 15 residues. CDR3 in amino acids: CASSIDSSGANVLTF. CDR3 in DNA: TGTGCCAGTAGTATAGACAGCTCTGGGGCCAACGTCCTGACTTTC.